This T cell receptor beta chain was sequenced for a study of CXCR3-negative and CXCR3-positive naive CD8 T cells. Across the whole study: Every library held about 1.5 +/- 0.3 million TRB reads, and the total came to around 140 million.

Study findings and constraints: TRB CDR3 properties indicated TCR strength, while surface CD5 was similar across naive subsets. TRB CDR3s were more hydrophobic in CXCR3-positive than in CXCR3-negative naive cells. With respect to TRBV-TRBJ usage, naive CXCR3-negative and CXCR3-positive cells were similar; memory differed.

Turning to this clonotype: What it binds is not known.

Per germline, CDR1 MGHRA and CDR2 YSYEKL. This CDR3 spans 13 amino acids. The libraries of TRB cDNA were prepared using 5' RACE with UMI labels. TCRdb reprocessed the 5' RACE reads, with one entry per CDR3 protein and no DNA. This sample contains around 66,000 distinct CDR3 sequences. This clonotype was obtained from a human donor in good health. Some clones in this sample may be carry-over from other donors' samples. This rearrangement joins TRBV4-1 to TRBJ2-7. Input material: naive CXCR3+ CD8+ T cells from blood. Indicated subset: CD45RO-CCR7+CD27+CD95- naive CD8+ T cells expressing CXCR3 (TNR3+). This chain's CDR3 is CASSQASSYEQYF.